The TCR beta chain under discussion was sequenced for a study of blood T cell repertoires in COVID-19. The CDR3 is 15 amino acids. Trimming cost V 6 bases and J 8 bases; bases outside gene matches: 11. Germline CDR1 reads SNHLY; CDR2 reads FYNNEI. Authors' processing steps: Reference gene primer amplification yielded estimated nucleated cell counts. Libraries were prepared by immunoSEQ multiplex PCR; TCRdb keeps only in-frame clonotypes and omits some of them. That table gives V, J and clone size, and the DNA gave D and trimming. The table shows 200,000 to 250,000 clones, with around 85% occurring only once. Individuals drawn from 20 to 30 US areas were about 18 to 100 years old. Categorization into cohorts depended on clinical history that participants reported. A single count supports this clone.

This rearrangement joins TRBV2 to TRBJ1-1, with TRBD1 identical over 11 bases. The TCR sequence derives from a woman between 45 and 60 years old in a cohort exposed to, infected with or recovered from COVID-19 (not recorded which). Sequences were obtained from PBMCs or T cells enriched from blood (not recorded which). CDR3 region: CASRLRQGQGAEAFF. Written as DNA, the CDR3 is TGTGCCAGCAGACTTCGCCAAGGACAGGGGGCCGAAGCTTTCTTT.